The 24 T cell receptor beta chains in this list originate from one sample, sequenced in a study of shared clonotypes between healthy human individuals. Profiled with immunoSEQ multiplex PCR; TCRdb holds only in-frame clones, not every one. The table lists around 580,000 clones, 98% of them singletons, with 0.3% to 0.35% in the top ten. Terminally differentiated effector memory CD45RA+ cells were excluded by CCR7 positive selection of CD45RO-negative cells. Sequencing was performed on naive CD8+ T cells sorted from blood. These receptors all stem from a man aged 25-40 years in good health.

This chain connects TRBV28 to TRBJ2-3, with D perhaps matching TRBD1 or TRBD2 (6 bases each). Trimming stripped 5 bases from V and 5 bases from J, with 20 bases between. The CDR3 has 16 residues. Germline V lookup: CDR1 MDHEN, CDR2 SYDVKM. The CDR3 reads CASSATGIRGIDTQYF. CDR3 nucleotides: TGTGCCAGCAGTGCTACAGGGATCCGGGGGATAGATACGCAGTATTTT.

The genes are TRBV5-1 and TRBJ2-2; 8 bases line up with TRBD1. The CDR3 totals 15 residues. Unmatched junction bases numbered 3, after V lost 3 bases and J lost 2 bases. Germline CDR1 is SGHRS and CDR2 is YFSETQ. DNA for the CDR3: TGCGCCAGCAGCTGGACAGGGAAAAACACCGGGGAGCTGTTTTTT. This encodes CASSWTGKNTGELFF. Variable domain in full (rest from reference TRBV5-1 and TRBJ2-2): KAGVTQTPRYLIKTRGQQVTLSCSPISGHRSVSWYQQTPGQGLQFLFEYFSETQRNKGNFPGRFSGRQFSNSRSEMNVSTLELGDSALYLCASSWTGKNTGELFFGEGSRLTVL.

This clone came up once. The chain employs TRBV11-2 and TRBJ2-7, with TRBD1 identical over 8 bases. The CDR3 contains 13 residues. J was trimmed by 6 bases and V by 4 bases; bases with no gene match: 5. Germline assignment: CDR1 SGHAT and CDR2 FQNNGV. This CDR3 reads CASSSVGQGEQYF. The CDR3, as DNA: TGTGCCAGCAGCTCCGTCGGACAGGGCGAGCAGTACTTC.

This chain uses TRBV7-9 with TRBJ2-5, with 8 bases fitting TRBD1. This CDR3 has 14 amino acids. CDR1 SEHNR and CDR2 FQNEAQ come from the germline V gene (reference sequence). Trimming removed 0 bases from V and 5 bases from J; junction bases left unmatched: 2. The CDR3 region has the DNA TGTGCCAGCAGCTTAGCCAGGGGGCGCGAGACCCAGTACTTC. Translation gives CASSLARGRETQYF. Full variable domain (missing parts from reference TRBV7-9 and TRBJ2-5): DTGVSQNPRHKITKRGQNVTFRCDPISEHNRLYWYRQTLGQGPEFLTYFQNEAQLEKSRLLSDRFSAERPKGSFSTLEIQRTEQGDSAMYLCASSLARGRETQYFGPGTRLLVL.

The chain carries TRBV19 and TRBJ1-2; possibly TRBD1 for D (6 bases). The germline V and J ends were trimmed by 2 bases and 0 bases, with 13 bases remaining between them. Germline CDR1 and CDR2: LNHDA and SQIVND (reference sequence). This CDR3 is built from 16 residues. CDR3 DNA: TGTGCCAGTAGTATACTTTGGGACACCACTAACTATGGCTACACCTTC. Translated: CASSILWDTTNYGYTF.

CDR3 DNA sequence: TGCGCCAGCAGGGCAGGACAGGGGGCGAATGAGCAGTTCTTC. Encoded protein: CASRAGQGANEQFF. The genes are TRBV5-1 and TRBJ2-1, with TRBD1 identical over 11 bases. Per the germline V gene, CDR1 is SGHRS and CDR2 is YFSETQ. V shed 5 bases and J 7 bases; nucleotides not matched to a gene: 5. The length of the CDR3 is 14 residues.

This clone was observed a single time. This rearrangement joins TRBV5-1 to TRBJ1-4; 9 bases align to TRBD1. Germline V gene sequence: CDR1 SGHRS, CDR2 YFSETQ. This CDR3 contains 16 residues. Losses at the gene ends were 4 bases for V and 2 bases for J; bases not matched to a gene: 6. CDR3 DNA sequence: TGCGCCAGCAGCCCGGGACAGGGATGGACTAATGAAAAACTGTTTTTT. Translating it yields CASSPGQGWTNEKLFF.

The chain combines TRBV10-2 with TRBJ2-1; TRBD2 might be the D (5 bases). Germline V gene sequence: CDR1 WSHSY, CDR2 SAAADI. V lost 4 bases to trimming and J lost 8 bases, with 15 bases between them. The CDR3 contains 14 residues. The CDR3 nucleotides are TGCGCCAGCAGTGTTGGACTGGACGTGGATGAGCAGTTCTTC. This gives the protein CASSVGLDVDEQFF.

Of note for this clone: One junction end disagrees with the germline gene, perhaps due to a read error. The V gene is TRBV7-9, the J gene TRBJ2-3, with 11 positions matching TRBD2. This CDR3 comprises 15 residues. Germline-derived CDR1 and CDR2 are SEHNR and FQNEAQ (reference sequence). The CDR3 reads CASRLAGGPTDTQYF. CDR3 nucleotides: TGTGCCAGCAGATTAGCGGGAGGGCCGACAGATACGCAGTATTTT. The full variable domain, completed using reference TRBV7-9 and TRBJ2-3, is DTGVSQNPRHKITKRGQNVTFRCDPISEHNRLYWYRQTLGQGPEFLTYFQNEAQLEKSRLLSDRFSAERPKGSFSTLEIQRTEQGDSAMYLCASRLAGGPTDTQYFGPGTRLTVL.

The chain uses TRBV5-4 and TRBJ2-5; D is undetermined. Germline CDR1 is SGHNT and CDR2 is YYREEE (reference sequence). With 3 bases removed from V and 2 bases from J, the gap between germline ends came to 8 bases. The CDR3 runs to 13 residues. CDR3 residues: CASSSIPQETQYF. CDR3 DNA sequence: TGTGCCAGCAGCTCTATACCGCAAGAGACCCAGTACTTC.

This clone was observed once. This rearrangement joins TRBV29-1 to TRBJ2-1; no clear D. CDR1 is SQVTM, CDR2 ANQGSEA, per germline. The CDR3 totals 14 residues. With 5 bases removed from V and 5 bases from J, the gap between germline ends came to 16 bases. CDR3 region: CSVIAVQTHNEQFF. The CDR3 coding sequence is TGCAGCGTTATCGCTGTGCAGACCCACAATGAGCAGTTCTTC.

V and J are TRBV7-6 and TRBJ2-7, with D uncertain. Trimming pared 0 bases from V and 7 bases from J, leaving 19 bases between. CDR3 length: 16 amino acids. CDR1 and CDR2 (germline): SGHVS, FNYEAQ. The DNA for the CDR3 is TGTGCCAGCAGCTTAGCACAGTTATCCCCGAGTGGGGAGCAGTACTTC. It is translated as CASSLAQLSPSGEQYF.

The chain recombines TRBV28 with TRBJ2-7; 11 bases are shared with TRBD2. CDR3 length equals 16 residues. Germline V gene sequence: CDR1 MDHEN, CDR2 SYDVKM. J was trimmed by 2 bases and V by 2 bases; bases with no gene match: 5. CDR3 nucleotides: TGTGCCAGCAGTTTAGTAACTAGCGGGAGTCCCTACGAGCAGTACTTC. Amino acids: CASSLVTSGSPYEQYF.

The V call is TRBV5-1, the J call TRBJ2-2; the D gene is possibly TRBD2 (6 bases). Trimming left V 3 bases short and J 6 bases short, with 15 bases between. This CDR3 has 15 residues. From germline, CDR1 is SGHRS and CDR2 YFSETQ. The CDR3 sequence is CASSSVTRLPGELFF. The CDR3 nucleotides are TGCGCCAGCAGCTCCGTGACTAGGCTGCCCGGGGAGCTGTTTTTT.

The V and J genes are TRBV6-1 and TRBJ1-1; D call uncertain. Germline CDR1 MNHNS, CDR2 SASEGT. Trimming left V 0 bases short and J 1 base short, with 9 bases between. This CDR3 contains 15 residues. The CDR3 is CASSEARVRNTEAFF. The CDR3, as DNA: TGTGCCAGCAGTGAAGCGCGAGTACGGAACACTGAAGCTTTCTTT.

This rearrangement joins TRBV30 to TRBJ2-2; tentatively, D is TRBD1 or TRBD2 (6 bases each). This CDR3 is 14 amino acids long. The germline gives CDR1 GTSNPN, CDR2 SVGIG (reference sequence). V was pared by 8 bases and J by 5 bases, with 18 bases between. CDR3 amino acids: CAQRGAGATGELFF. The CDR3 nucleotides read TGTGCCCAAAGGGGGGCCGGGGCTACCGGGGAGCTGTTTTTT.

The CDR3: CASSPTGAFYEQYF. CDR3 bases: TGTGCCAGCAGTCCGACAGGGGCCTTCTACGAGCAGTACTTC. This chain links TRBV27 with TRBJ2-7; 8 bases align to TRBD1. The germline V gene encodes CDR1 MNHEY and CDR2 SMNVEV (reference sequence). The ends lost 5 bases at V and 3 bases at J; junction bases unmatched: 6. The length of the CDR3 is 14 residues.

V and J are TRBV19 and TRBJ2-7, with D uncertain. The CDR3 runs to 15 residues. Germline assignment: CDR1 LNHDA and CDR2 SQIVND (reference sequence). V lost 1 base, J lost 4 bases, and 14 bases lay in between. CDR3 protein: CASSIALGFQYEQYF. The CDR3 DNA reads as TGTGCCAGTAGTATAGCTCTGGGCTTTCAATACGAGCAGTACTTC.

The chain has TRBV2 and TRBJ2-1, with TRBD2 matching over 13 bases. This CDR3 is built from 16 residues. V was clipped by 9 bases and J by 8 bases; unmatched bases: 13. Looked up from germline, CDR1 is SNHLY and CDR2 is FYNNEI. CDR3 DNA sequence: TGTGCCAGAGAGGGACTAGCGGGACCCGAGATCCATGAGCAGTTCTTC. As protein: CAREGLAGPEIHEQFF.

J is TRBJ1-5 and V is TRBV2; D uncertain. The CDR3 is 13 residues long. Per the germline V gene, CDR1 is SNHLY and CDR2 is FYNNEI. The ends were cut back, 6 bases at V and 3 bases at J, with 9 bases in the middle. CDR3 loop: CASRNWTNQPQHF. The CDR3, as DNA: TGTGCCAGCAGGAATTGGACCAATCAGCCCCAGCATTTT. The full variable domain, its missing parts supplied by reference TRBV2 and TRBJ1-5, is EPEVTQTPSHQVTQMGQEVILRCVPISNHLYFYWYRQILGQKVEFLVSFYNNEISEKSEIFDDQFSVERPDGSNFTLKIRSTKLEDSAMYFCASRNWTNQPQHFGDGTRLSIL.

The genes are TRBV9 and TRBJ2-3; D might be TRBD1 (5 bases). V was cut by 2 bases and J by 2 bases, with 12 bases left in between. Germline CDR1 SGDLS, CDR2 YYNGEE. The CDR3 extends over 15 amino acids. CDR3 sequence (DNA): TGTGCCAGCAGCGTGACGGACACCGACACAGATACGCAGTATTTT. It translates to CASSVTDTDTDTQYF.

The CDR3 sequence is CASSPYTGDINQPQHF. The CDR3 region has the DNA TGTGCCAGCAGCCCATATACAGGGGACATCAATCAGCCCCAGCATTTT. The chain carries TRBV7-9 and TRBJ1-5; TRBD1 agrees at 7 bases. This CDR3 spans 16 amino acids. V trimming: 5 bases; J trimming: 3 bases; junction bases outside the gene matches: 10. Germline assignment: CDR1 SEHNR and CDR2 FQNEAQ (reference sequence).

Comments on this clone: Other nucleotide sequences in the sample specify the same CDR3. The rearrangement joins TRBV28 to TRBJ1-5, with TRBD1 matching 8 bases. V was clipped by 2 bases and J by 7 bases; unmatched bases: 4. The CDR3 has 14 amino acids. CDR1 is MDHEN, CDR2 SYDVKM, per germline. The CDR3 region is CASSLQGARQPQHF. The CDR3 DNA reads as TGTGCCAGCAGTTTACAGGGGGCGAGGCAGCCCCAGCATTTT.

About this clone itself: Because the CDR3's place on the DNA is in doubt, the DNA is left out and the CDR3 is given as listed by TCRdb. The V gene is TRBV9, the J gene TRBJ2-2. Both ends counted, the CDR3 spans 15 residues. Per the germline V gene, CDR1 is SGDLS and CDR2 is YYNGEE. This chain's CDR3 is CASSALVFGAGELFF.